This T cell receptor delta chain emerged from a study of gamma delta lymphoproliferative disorders and STAT genes. For the study at large: The LymphoTrack Dx TCRG Assay amplified gamma chains from at least 50 ng of genomic DNA. Delta libraries were made per EuroClonality-NGS working group procedure.

This CDR3 contains 18 residues. The V gene's germline CDR1 is GEAIGNYY and CDR2 EKD. TCRdb applied CATT to the multiplex PCR reads for clone calling. The table has 1,000 or so delta-chain clones, roughly 1.4% seen once. General study points: Controls likely had mixed maturation stages, while leukemic cells were mostly terminal effectors. Gamma repertoires grouped patients separately from controls; delta repertoires showed no separation.

PBMCs from patients and controls supplied the genomic DNA for sequencing. About this clone itself: Its target is not known. The protein held in TCRdb is that of a much larger clone and does not match this DNA's translation at residue 3, likely because of a read error; the protein shown is translated from the DNA.

J is TRDJ3 and V is TRDV2; 10 nucleotides match TRDD3. This clonotype was sampled from a human donor in good health. The specimen was blood. The CDR3: CASDTGGWKSWDTRQMFF. CDR3 in DNA: TGTGCCTCTGACACTGGGGGATGGAAGTCCTGGGACACCCGACAGATGTTTTTC.